This paragraph covers one TCR beta chain sequence. Antigen: not known. This sample is part of a study of graft-versus-host responses after intestinal transplantation. Study information: Recipients had transplants, and these were multivisceral, liver-intestinal, or isolated intestinal. Recipients across the board were started on anti-thymocyte globulin induction, then kept on tacrolimus and steroids for about 3 years. Study results and caveats: Declines in HvG clones occurring early post-transplant were associated with peak circulating GvH clone levels.

Data came from immunoSEQ multiplex PCR; TCRdb stores just in-frame clones and leaves some out. Counted here are under 150,000 clones, roughly 95% occurring once; the ten biggest clones make up 3% to 4%. The germline V gene has CDR1 MDHEN and CDR2 SYDVKM. The CDR3 has 16 amino acids. The source is a human donor who received an intestinal transplant. Material: unstimulated CD8+ T cells sorted from spleen or lymph node cells, obtained before intestinal transplant. J is TRBJ2-5 and V is TRBV28, with 10 bases identical to TRBD1. The last part of the DNA fits TRBJ2-7 better; the J call may be wrong. The CDR3 sequence is CASRNPRTGGEDEQYF. CDR3 nucleotides: TGTGCCAGCAGGAACCCGCGGACAGGGGGTGAGGACGAGCAGTACTTC.